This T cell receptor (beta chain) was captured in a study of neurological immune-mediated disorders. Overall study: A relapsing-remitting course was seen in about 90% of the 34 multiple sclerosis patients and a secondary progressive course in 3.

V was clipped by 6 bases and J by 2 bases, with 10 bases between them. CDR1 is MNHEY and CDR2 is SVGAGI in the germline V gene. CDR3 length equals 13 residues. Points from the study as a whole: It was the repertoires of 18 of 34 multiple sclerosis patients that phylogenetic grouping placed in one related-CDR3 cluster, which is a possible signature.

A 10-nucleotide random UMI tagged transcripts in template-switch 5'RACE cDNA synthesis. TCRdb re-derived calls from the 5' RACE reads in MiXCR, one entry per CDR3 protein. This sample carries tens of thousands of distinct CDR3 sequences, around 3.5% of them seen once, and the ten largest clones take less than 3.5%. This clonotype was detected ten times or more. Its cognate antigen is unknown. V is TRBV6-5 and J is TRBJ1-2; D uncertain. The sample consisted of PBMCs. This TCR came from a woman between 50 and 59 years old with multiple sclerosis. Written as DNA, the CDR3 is TGTGCCAGCAGCTGGACTGACAACTATGGCTACACCTTC. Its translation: CASSWTDNYGYTF.